The 2 T cell receptor beta chains reported below all come from one sample, sequenced in a study of OX40 agonist ivuxolimab in advanced cancers. Clones were sequenced by immunoSEQ multiplex PCR, and TCRdb holds only the in-frame ones, with some missing. Of 36,000 or so clones in the sample, 65% to 85% were seen once. The sample here was CD4+ or CD8+ T cells sorted from blood, taken in a trial of the OX40 agonist ivuxolimab. These receptors were taken from an adult with an advanced solid tumor such as melanoma, head and neck, liver or kidney cancer.

J is TRBJ1-1 and V is TRBV7-6; maybe TRBD1 (6 bases). Germline V CDR1 and CDR2: SGHVS, FNYEAQ. CDR3 size: 15 residues. Deletions cut 2 bases from V and 4 bases from J, with 14 bases between. In DNA form, the CDR3 reads TGTGCCAGCAGCTTATGGCGGGGGGCGAGCACTGAAGCTTTCTTT. This translates into CASSLWRGASTEAFF. The whole variable domain, filled in from reference TRBV7-6 and TRBJ1-1, reads GAGVSQSPRYKVTKRGQDVALRCDPISGHVSLYWYRQALGQGPEFLTYFNYEAQQDKSGLPNDRFSAERPEGSISTLTIQRTEQRDSAMYRCASSLWRGASTEAFFGQGTRLTVV.

V gene TRBV7-2 combines with J gene TRBJ2-5; 8 bases are a match to TRBD2. J gave up 1 base and V 1 base, and 2 bases lay outside the gene matches. The CDR3 runs 15 residues. CDR1 is SGHTA, CDR2 FQGNSA, per germline. CDR3 loop: CASSLVGGAQETQYF. DNA of the CDR3: TGTGCCAGCAGCTTAGTCGGGGGGGCCCAAGAGACCCAGTACTTC.